This TCR beta chain stems from a study of cytomegalovirus exposure and HLA in healthy donors. The PCR made use of 60 Vbeta and 13 Jbeta primers. Here immunoSEQ multiplex PCR was the method, and the copy in TCRdb shows in-frame clones only, minus some. The sample has over 100,000 clones, roughly 80% seen once. Germline assignment: CDR1 SGHRS and CDR2 YFSETQ. The CDR3 length is 15 residues. Trimming pared 0 bases from V and 1 base from J, leaving 10 bases between. The genes are TRBV5-1 and TRBJ2-5, with D uncertain. Input material: PBMCs. The source is a man younger than 40 in good health and CMV-seropositive. Here the CDR3 reads CASSLGRISQETQYF. The CDR3 DNA is TGCGCCAGCAGCTTGGGGCGGATCAGCCAAGAGACCCAGTACTTC. The full variable domain, rest sourced from reference TRBV5-1 and TRBJ2-5, is KAGVTQTPRYLIKTRGQQVTLSCSPISGHRSVSWYQQTPGQGLQFLFEYFSETQRNKGNFPGRFSGRQFSNSRSEMNVSTLELGDSALYLCASSLGRISQETQYFGPGTRLLVL.